The following is a T cell receptor (beta chain) sequence with its context. Antigen: not known. With random hexamers, reverse transcription was performed on 0.5 to 1 ug of RNA. TCR beta CDR3 was amplified by immunoSEQ covering 54 Vbeta and 13 Jbeta. Each CDR3 protein is one row after TCRdb ran MiXCR on the immunoSEQ multiplex PCR reads. The sample has roughly 140,000 distinct CDR3 sequences, approximately 96% seen once. The CDR3 has 15 amino acids. Per germline, CDR1 LGHDT and CDR2 YNNKEL (reference sequence). Trimming cost V 1 base and J 6 bases, with 13 bases left between them. This sample was taken from a study of CD8 T cells in Susac syndrome. Findings and caveats of the study: By the study's own acknowledgment, its TCR sequencing and HLA analysis included relatively few individuals. The CD4+ T cell repertoires that were profiled in Susac syndrome showed no clonal expansion.

The V gene is TRBV3-1, the J gene TRBJ1-5, with D unclear. Material: CD4+ T cells from PBMCs. The sequence came from a human donor with Susac syndrome. This CDR3 is CASSQGRGLAQPQHF. CDR3 bases: TGTGCCAGCAGCCAAGGGAGAGGGTTAGCTCAGCCCCAGCATTTT.